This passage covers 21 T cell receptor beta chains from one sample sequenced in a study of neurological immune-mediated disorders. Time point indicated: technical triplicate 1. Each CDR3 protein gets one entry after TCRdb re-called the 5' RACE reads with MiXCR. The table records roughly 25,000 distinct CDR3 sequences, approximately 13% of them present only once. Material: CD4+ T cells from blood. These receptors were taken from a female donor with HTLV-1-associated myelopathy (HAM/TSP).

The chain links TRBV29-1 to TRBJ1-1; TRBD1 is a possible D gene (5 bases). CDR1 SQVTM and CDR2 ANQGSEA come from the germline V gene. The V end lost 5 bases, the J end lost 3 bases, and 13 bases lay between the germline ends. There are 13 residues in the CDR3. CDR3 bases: TGCAGCGTTACACTAGCGGGGGACACTGAAGCTTTCTTT. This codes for CSVTLAGDTEAFF.

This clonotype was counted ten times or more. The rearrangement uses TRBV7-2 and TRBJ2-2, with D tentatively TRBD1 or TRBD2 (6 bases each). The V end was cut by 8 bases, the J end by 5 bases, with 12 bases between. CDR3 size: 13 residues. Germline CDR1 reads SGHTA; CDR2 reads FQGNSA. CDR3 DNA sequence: TGTGCCAGCGGGGGGCCAGGGACCGGGGAGCTGTTTTTT. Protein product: CASGGPGTGELFF.

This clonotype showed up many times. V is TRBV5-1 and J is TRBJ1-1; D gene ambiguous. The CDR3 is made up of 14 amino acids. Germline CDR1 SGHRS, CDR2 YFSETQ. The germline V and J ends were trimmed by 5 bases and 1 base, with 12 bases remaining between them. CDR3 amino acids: CASSPGIANTEAFF. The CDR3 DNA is TGCGCCAGCAGTCCGGGGATCGCGAACACTGAAGCTTTCTTT.

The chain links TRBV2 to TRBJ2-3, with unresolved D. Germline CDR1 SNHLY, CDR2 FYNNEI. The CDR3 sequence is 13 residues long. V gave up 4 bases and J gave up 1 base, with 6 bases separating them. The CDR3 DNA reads TGTGCCAGCAGTGGCAGAGGCACAGATACGCAGTATTTT. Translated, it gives CASSGRGTDTQYF. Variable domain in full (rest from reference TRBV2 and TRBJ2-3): EPEVTQTPSHQVTQMGQEVILRCVPISNHLYFYWYRQILGQKVEFLVSFYNNEISEKSEIFDDQFSVERPDGSNFTLKIRSTKLEDSAMYFCASSGRGTDTQYFGPGTRLTVL.

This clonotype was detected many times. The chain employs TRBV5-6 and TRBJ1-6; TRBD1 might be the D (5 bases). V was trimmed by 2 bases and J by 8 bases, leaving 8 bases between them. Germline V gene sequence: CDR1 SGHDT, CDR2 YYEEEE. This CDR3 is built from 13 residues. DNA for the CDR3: TGTGCCAGCAGCTTCACAGGCCATTCACCCCTCCACTTT. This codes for CASSFTGHSPLHF.

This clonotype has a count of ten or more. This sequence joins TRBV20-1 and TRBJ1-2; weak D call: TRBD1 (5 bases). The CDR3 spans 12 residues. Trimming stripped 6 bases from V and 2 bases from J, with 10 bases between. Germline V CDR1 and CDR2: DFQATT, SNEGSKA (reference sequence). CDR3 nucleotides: TGCAGTGCCCCGGGACTGAACTATGGCTACACCTTC. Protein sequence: CSAPGLNYGYTF.

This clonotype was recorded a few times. The CDR3: CSVQRQHATEAFF. CDR3 coding DNA: TGCAGCGTTCAGAGACAGCACGCCACTGAAGCTTTCTTT. The genes are TRBV29-1 and TRBJ1-1; D may be TRBD1 (5 bases). Trimming took off 5 bases at V and 4 bases at J, with 14 bases between the two ends. From germline, CDR1 is SQVTM and CDR2 ANQGSEA. This CDR3 is 13 amino acids long.

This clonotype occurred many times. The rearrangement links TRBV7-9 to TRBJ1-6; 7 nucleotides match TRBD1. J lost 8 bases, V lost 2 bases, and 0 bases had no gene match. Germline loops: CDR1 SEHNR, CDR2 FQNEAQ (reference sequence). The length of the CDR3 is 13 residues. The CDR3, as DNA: TGTGCCAGCAGCTTACAGGGGGATTCACCCCTCCACTTT. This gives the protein CASSLQGDSPLHF.

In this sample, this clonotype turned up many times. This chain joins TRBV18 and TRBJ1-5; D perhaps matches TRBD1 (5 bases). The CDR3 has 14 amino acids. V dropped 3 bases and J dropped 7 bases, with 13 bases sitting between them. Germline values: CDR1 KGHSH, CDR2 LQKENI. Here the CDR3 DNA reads TGTGCCAGCTCACCGGGGCAGGGAGGCCAGCCCCAGCATTTT. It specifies CASSPGQGGQPQHF.

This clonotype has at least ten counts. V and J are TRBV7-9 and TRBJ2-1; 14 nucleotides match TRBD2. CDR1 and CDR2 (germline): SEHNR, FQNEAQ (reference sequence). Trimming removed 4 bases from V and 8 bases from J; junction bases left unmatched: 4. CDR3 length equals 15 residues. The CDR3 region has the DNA TGTGCCAGCAGCTCCCAGGGACTAGCGGGAGATGAGCAGTTCTTC. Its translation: CASSSQGLAGDEQFF.

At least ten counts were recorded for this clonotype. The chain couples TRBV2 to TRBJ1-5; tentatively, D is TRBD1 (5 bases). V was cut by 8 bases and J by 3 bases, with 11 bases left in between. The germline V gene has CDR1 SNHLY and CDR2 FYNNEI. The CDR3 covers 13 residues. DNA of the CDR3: TGTGCCAGCGCCGGGGGAACCAATCAGCCCCAGCATTTT. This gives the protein CASAGGTNQPQHF. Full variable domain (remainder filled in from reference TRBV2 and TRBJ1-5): EPEVTQTPSHQVTQMGQEVILRCVPISNHLYFYWYRQILGQKVEFLVSFYNNEISEKSEIFDDQFSVERPDGSNFTLKIRSTKLEDSAMYFCASAGGTNQPQHFGDGTRLSIL.

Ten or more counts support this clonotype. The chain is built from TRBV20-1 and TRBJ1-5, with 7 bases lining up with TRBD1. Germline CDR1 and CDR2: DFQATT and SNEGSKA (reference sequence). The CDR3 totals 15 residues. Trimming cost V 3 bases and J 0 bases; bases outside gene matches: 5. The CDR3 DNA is TGCAGTGCTAGCCCGACAGGGTATAGCAATCAGCCCCAGCATTTT. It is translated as CSASPTGYSNQPQHF.

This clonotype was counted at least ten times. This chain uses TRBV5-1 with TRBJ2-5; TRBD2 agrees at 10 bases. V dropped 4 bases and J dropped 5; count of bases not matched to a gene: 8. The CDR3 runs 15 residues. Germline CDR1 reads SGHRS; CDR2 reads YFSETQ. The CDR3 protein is CASSATGTSAETQYF. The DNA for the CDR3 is TGCGCCAGCAGCGCGACCGGGACTAGCGCCGAGACCCAGTACTTC.

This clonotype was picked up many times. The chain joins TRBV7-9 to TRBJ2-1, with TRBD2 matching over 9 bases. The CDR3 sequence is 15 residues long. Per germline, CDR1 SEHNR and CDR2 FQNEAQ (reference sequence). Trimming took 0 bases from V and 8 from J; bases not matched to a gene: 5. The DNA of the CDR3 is TGTGCCAGCAGCTTAGCCGGCCAGCGGGGGGATGAGCAGTTCTTC. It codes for CASSLAGQRGDEQFF.

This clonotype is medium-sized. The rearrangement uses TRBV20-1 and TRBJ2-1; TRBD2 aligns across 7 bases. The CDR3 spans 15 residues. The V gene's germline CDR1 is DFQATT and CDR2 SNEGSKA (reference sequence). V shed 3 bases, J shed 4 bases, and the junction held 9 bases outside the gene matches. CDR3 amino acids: CSARDPGLTYNEQFF. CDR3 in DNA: TGCAGTGCTAGGGACCCGGGACTAACTTACAATGAGCAGTTCTTC.

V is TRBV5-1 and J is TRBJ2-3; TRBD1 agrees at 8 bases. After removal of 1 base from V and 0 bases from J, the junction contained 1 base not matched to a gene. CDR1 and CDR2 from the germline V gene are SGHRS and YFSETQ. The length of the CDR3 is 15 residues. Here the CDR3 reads CASSLQGASTDTQYF. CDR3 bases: TGCGCCAGCAGCTTGCAGGGGGCTAGCACAGATACGCAGTATTTT.

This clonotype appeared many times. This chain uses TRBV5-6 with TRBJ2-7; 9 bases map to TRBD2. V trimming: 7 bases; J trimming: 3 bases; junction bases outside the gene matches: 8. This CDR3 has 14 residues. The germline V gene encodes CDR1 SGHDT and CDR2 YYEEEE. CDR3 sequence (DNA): TGTGCCAGCCGTAGACTAGCGGCCGGCTACGAGCAGTACTTC. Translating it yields CASRRLAAGYEQYF.

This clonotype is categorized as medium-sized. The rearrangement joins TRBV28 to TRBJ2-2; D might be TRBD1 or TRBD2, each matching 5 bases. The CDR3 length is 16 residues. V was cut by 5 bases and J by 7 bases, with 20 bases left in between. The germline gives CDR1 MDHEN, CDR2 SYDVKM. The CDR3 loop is CASSTAFGTQFGELFF. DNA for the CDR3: TGTGCCAGCAGTACAGCCTTCGGGACGCAGTTCGGGGAGCTGTTTTTT.

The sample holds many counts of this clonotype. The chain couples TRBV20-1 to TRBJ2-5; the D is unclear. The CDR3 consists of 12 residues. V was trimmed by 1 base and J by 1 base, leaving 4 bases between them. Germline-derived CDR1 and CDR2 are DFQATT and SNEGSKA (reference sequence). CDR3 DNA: TGCAGTGCTAGAGGCATCCAAGAGACCCAGTACTTC. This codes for CSARGIQETQYF.

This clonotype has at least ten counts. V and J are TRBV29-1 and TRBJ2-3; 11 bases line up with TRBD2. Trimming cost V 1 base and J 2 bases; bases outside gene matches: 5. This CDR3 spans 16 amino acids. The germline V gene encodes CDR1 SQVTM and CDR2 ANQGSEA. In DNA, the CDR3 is TGCAGCGTTGAAGGGGGGACTAGCGGACTCACAGATACGCAGTATTTT. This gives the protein CSVEGGTSGLTDTQYF.

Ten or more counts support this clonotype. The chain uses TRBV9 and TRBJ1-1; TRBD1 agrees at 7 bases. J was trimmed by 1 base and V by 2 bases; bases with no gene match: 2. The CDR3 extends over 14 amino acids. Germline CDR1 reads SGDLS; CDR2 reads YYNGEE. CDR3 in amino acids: CASSVGQTNTEAFF. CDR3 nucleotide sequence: TGTGCCAGCAGCGTGGGACAGACGAACACTGAAGCTTTCTTT.